The 24 T cell receptor beta chains reported below all come from one sample, sequenced in a study of T cells in Graves' hyperthyroidism and ophthalmopathy. Amplification of TCR beta CDR3 regions used RNA as the template. The study used the HTBI primer set for a first-round RT-PCR of the TCR CDR3. TCRdb re-called the multiplex PCR reads through MiXCR, storing one row per CDR3 protein. The sample lists nearly 750,000 distinct CDR3 sequences, 30% to 40% occurring once. Input material: blood. All receptors come from a woman in her 40s with Graves' hyperthyroidism.

This clonotype was recorded at least ten times. The V gene is TRBV5-1, the J gene TRBJ1-2; D is unclear. V lost 4 bases and J lost 8, with 15 bases in between. The CDR3 is 13 amino acids. Germline loops: CDR1 SGHRS, CDR2 YFSETQ. As DNA, the CDR3 is TGCGCCAGCAGCGCTGGGGAGGCGCGCGGCTACACCTTC. Residues: CASSAGEARGYTF.

The rearrangement links TRBV25-1 to TRBJ2-7; 12 bases agree with TRBD1. J gave up 5 bases and V 4 bases, and 3 bases lay outside the gene matches. This CDR3 spans 14 amino acids. The germline gives CDR1 MGHDK, CDR2 SYGVNS. CDR3 DNA sequence: TGTGCCAGCAGTGGGGGACAGGGGGCCAACGAGCAGTACTTC. Amino acids: CASSGGQGANEQYF.

The gene calls are TRBV20-1 and TRBJ2-5; 7 nucleotides agree with TRBD2. Germline-derived CDR1 and CDR2 are DFQATT and SNEGSKA (reference sequence). Unmatched junction bases numbered 7, after V lost 0 bases and J lost 3 bases. The CDR3 runs to 15 residues. CDR3 protein: CSARDGRAGKETQYF. The CDR3 DNA follows: TGCAGTGCTAGAGATGGGAGAGCGGGGAAAGAGACCCAGTACTTC.

With respect to this clonotype: Being one base from a much bigger clone, this may be a read error. V gene TRBV9 combines with J gene TRBJ2-2, with 7 bases identical to TRBD2. The CDR3 consists of 12 residues. Germline V CDR1 and CDR2: SGDLS, YYNGEE. Here the CDR3 reads CASSVVGGGLFF. For the CDR3, the DNA is TGTGCCAGCAGCGTAGTAGGCGGGGGGCTGTTTTTT.

This clonotype showed up many times. V is TRBV2 and J is TRBJ1-3; unclear D gene. This CDR3 comprises 15 residues. The V end lost 3 bases, the J end lost 0 bases, and 9 bases lay between the germline ends. Germline V CDR1 and CDR2: SNHLY, FYNNEI. CDR3 nucleotide sequence: TGTGCCAGCAGTGAGACGGAAAGCTCTGGAAACACCATATATTTT. Protein: CASSETESSGNTIYF.

This clonotype appeared many times. The chain has TRBV7-2 and TRBJ2-7; TRBD2 agrees at 8 bases. The length of the CDR3 is 15 residues. CDR1 is SGHTA and CDR2 is FQGNSA in the germline V gene. With V trimmed by 5 bases and J by 3 bases, 9 bases remained unmatched. CDR3 nucleotide sequence: TGTGCCAGCAGCAACGACCGACTAGCGTTCTACGAGCAGTACTTC. Protein: CASSNDRLAFYEQYF.

The rearrangement joins TRBV6-5 to TRBJ2-7, with 7 bases aligning to TRBD2. The trim removed 0 bases at V and 1 base at J, leaving 9 bases unmatched. CDR3 length equals 17 residues. The germline gives CDR1 MNHEY, CDR2 SVGAGI. The CDR3 DNA is TGTGCCAGCAGTTACTCTTCTGGGAGCGGGGTTTCCTACGAGCAGTACTTC. Translating it yields CASSYSSGSGVSYEQYF.

The CDR3 protein is CASSLDGGNTGELFF. The CDR3, as DNA: TGCGCCAGCAGCCTGGATGGGGGAAACACCGGGGAGCTGTTTTTT. The rearrangement joins TRBV5-1 to TRBJ2-2; perhaps D is TRBD1 or TRBD2 (5 bases each). Germline loops: CDR1 SGHRS, CDR2 YFSETQ. There are 15 residues in the CDR3. Deletions cut 4 bases from V and 2 bases from J, with 12 bases between. Looking up the rest from reference TRBV5-1 and TRBJ2-2 gives the full variable domain: KAGVTQTPRYLIKTRGQQVTLSCSPISGHRSVSWYQQTPGQGLQFLFEYFSETQRNKGNFPGRFSGRQFSNSRSEMNVSTLELGDSALYLCASSLDGGNTGELFFGEGSRLTVL.

Many counts were recorded for this clonotype. The V call is TRBV2, the J call TRBJ1-1, with a tentative D call TRBD1 (5 bases). The CDR3 is 14 residues long. V shed 6 bases and J shed 5 bases, with 16 bases lying between them. Germline CDR1 and CDR2: SNHLY and FYNNEI. The CDR3 is CASSGPTRQTEAFF. The CDR3 DNA reads as TGTGCCAGCAGCGGCCCTACACGACAGACTGAAGCTTTCTTT.

J is TRBJ1-6 and V is TRBV7-2; 7 positions agree with TRBD1. Germline V lookup: CDR1 SGHTA, CDR2 FQGNSA. J lost 8 bases, V lost 3 bases, and 4 bases had no gene match. This CDR3 is 14 amino acids long. CDR3 sequence: CASSLQGGHSPLHF. For the CDR3, the DNA is TGTGCCAGCAGCTTGCAGGGGGGTCATTCACCCCTCCACTTT.

The CDR3, as DNA: TGTGCCAGCAGCGTGGACAGGGGTAGTGGCACTGAAGCTTTCTTT. The encoded protein is CASSVDRGSGTEAFF. The V call is TRBV13, the J call TRBJ1-1, with 9 bases identical to TRBD1. CDR3 length equals 15 residues. V lost 5 bases, J lost 4 bases, and 8 bases stayed unmatched. CDR1 is PRHDT and CDR2 is FYEKMQ in the germline V gene (reference sequence).

This clonotype was detected a few times. The chain uses TRBV7-2 and TRBJ2-7; 7 bases match TRBD2. Germline V lookup: CDR1 SGHTA, CDR2 FQGNSA. This CDR3 is built from 13 residues. The J segment lost 5 bases and the V segment lost 5 bases, leaving 6 bases of the junction unmatched. CDR3 sequence reads: CASSLGEGNEQYF. CDR3 DNA sequence: TGTGCCAGCAGCCTTGGGGAGGGCAACGAGCAGTACTTC.

This clonotype was observed many times. The chain is built from TRBV19 and TRBJ1-1; 8 positions match TRBD1. The CDR3 runs 13 residues. With 10 bases clipped from V and 1 base from J, the junction kept 5 bases outside the gene matches. The germline V gene has CDR1 LNHDA and CDR2 SQIVND (reference sequence). The DNA of the CDR3 is TGTGCCACCCAGGGACAGGCGAACACTGAAGCTTTCTTT. Translation: CATQGQANTEAFF.

Ten or more counts support this clonotype. The V call is TRBV10-3, the J call TRBJ1-3; tentatively, D is TRBD1 (6 bases). The CDR3 loop spans 14 amino acids. Germline-derived CDR1 and CDR2 are ENHRY and SYGVKD. V was cut by 7 bases and J by 0 bases, with 10 bases left in between. The CDR3, as DNA: TGTGCCATCAATATGGACAGCTCTGGAAACACCATATATTTT. Amino acid sequence: CAINMDSSGNTIYF.

This clonotype was seen ten or more times. The chain has TRBV10-3 and TRBJ1-2; D call uncertain. The CDR3 consists of 12 residues. V gave up 6 bases and J gave up 6 bases, with 11 bases separating them. The germline V gene encodes CDR1 ENHRY and CDR2 SYGVKD. CDR3 sequence: CAIRWGSHGYTF. The CDR3 DNA is TGTGCCATCAGATGGGGAAGTCATGGCTACACCTTC.

The CDR3 DNA follows: TGTGCCATCAGTTCACAGGGAGGTAGTGGCTACACCTTC. It translates to CAISSQGGSGYTF. The chain uses TRBV10-3 and TRBJ1-2; maybe TRBD1 (6 bases). The CDR3 covers 13 residues. Trimming shortened V by 5 bases and J by 7 bases, and 14 bases separated the two germline ends. Per the germline V gene, CDR1 is ENHRY and CDR2 is SYGVKD.

This clonotype occurred many times. The chain links TRBV12-3 or TRBV12-4 to TRBJ1-4; D not certain. The V gene lost 6 bases and the J gene lost 10 bases, with 12 bases spanning the gap. The CDR3 is made up of 12 amino acids. This CDR3 is CASRTTLGKLFF. In DNA form, the CDR3 reads TGTGCCAGCAGGACCACCCTGGGAAAACTGTTTTTT.

This clonotype was seen many times. V usage is TRBV9 and J usage is TRBJ1-5; the D gene is possibly TRBD1 (5 bases). Deletions cut 4 bases from V and 7 bases from J, with 12 bases between. This CDR3 spans 13 amino acids. CDR1 and CDR2 from the germline V gene are SGDLS and YYNGEE. The CDR3 region has the DNA TGTGCCAGCAGCTCAGGGTTTGGCCAGCCCCAGCATTTT. Its protein is CASSSGFGQPQHF.

V and J are TRBV7-9 and TRBJ2-5, with TRBD2 identical over 14 bases. J was trimmed by 5 bases and V by 5 bases; bases with no gene match: 19. CDR3 length equals 20 residues. From germline, CDR1 is SEHNR and CDR2 FQNEAQ (reference sequence). Here the CDR3 DNA reads TGTGCCAGCAGCCCCCCCAGAGCAGAGACTAGCGGGGGGGCCGGGGAGACCCAGTACTTC. It encodes CASSPPRAETSGGAGETQYF.

This clonotype occurred a few times. Mismatch with germline at one junction end may stem from a read error. The chain couples TRBV7-9 to TRBJ2-7; possibly TRBD1 for D (5 bases). This CDR3 comprises 13 residues. The germline V gene has CDR1 SEHNR and CDR2 FQNEAQ (reference sequence). This CDR3 is CATSTVGAYEQYF. In DNA form, the CDR3 reads TGTGCCACCAGCACCGTAGGGGCTTACGAGCAGTACTTC.

The V gene is TRBV9, the J gene TRBJ1-5; D is possibly TRBD1 (5 bases). CDR1 is SGDLS and CDR2 is YYNGEE in the germline V gene. This CDR3 has 15 residues. V was shortened by 5 bases and J by 1 base, with 13 bases between the two germline ends. CDR3 coding DNA: TGTGCCAGCAGTTTGGGACCCAACAGCAATCAGCCCCAGCATTTT. Translated: CASSLGPNSNQPQHF.

The CDR3 here is CSARGDSFSGNTIYF. CDR3 sequence (DNA): TGCAGTGCTAGAGGGGACAGCTTCTCTGGAAACACCATATATTTT. The chain combines TRBV20-1 with TRBJ1-3, with 7 bases fitting TRBD1. CDR1 DFQATT and CDR2 SNEGSKA come from the germline V gene (reference sequence). Trimming at V came to 1 base and at J to 0 bases, leaving 3 bases not matched to a gene. This CDR3 region has 15 residues.

The J gene is TRBJ1-6, the V gene TRBV7-8, with a weak D call TRBD1 (6 bases). The CDR3 sequence is 16 residues long. Trimming stripped 2 bases from V and 10 bases from J, with 18 bases between. The germline CDR1 and CDR2 sequences are SGHVS and FQNEAQ. The CDR3 sequence: CASSLRGVGAHSPLHF. The CDR3 DNA reads as TGTGCCAGCAGCTTACGGGGCGTGGGGGCTCACTCACCCCTCCACTTT.

The V and J genes are TRBV11-2 and TRBJ2-2; 9 bases align to TRBD1. The CDR3 sequence is 17 residues long. Trimming took 6 bases from V and 4 from J; bases not matched to a gene: 12. Germline lookup yields CDR1 SGHAT and CDR2 FQNNGV. CDR3 sequence (DNA): TGTGCCAGCAGTACTCCCGCCGGGACAGGGCCCACCGGGGAGCTGTTTTTT. Its translation is CASSTPAGTGPTGELFF.